The 20 T cell receptor beta chains below come from one sample, sequenced in a study of cytotoxic CD8 clonotypes in ibrutinib-treated CLL. TCRdb's table, derived via immunoSEQ multiplex PCR, lists solely in-frame clones and lacks some. The sample includes more than 150,000 clones, 72% seen only once; the top ten take 13%. The specimen was PBMCs, collected after 24 months of ibrutinib treatment. All receptors derive from a human donor with chronic lymphocytic leukemia.

The chain employs TRBV9 and TRBJ2-1, with a weak D call TRBD2 (6 bases). Trimming stripped 4 bases from V and 4 bases from J, with 21 bases between. Germline V gene data show CDR1 as SGDLS and CDR2 as YYNGEE. This CDR3 has 17 amino acids. The CDR3 region is CASSTQSAPGAYNEQFF. The CDR3 region has the DNA TGTGCCAGCAGCACCCAATCGGCGCCGGGAGCATACAATGAGCAGTTCTTC.

This chain connects TRBV5-1 to TRBJ1-3; no clear D. The CDR3 is 14 residues long. V was cut by 0 bases and J by 8 bases, with 12 bases left in between. The germline CDR1 and CDR2 sequences are SGHRS and YFSETQ. CDR3 in amino acids: CASSLGGLEDTIYF. In DNA, the CDR3 is TGCGCCAGCAGCTTGGGAGGCCTTGAGGACACCATATATTTT.

The chain uses TRBV11-2 and TRBJ2-2; maybe TRBD1 (6 bases). Germline values: CDR1 SGHAT, CDR2 FQNNGV. Trimming cost V 8 bases and J 11 bases, with 12 bases left between them. This CDR3 contains 11 residues. For the CDR3, the DNA is TGTGCCAGCGCAACAGGGAGAGAGCTGTTTTTT. Translating gives CASATGRELFF.

The chain combines TRBV5-1 with TRBJ2-1, with D possibly TRBD1 on 6 matching bases. V shed 5 bases and J shed 10 bases, with 16 bases lying between them. Germline V gene lookup returns CDR1 SGHRS and CDR2 YFSETQ. This CDR3 contains 13 residues. CDR3 amino acids: CASSGQGMTEQFF. For the CDR3, the DNA is TGCGCCAGCAGTGGCCAGGGGATGACCGAGCAGTTCTTC.

A word on this clone: In the same sample, other DNA sequences code for this CDR3. The V gene is TRBV5-1, the J gene TRBJ2-3; 8 bases match TRBD2. The germline gives CDR1 SGHRS, CDR2 YFSETQ. The length of the CDR3 is 14 residues. The J segment lost 3 bases and the V segment lost 1 base, leaving 1 base of the junction unmatched. CDR3 region: CASSLSGRTDTQYF. The CDR3 nucleotides read TGCGCCAGCAGCTTGAGCGGGAGAACAGATACGCAGTATTTT.

About this clone: One end of the junction is discordant with germline, which a read error may explain. The genes are TRBV2 and TRBJ1-1, with TRBD1 as a possible D gene (5 bases). Germline V lookup: CDR1 SNHLY, CDR2 FYNNEI. The CDR3 loop spans 13 amino acids. CDR3 DNA sequence: TGTGCCGGCAGACAGCTCATGAACACTGAAGCTTTCTTT. Its translation is CAGRQLMNTEAFF.

The rearrangement uses TRBV28 and TRBJ2-5; 10 bases match TRBD2. This CDR3 has 17 residues. V lost 4 bases to trimming and J lost 0 bases; unmatched junction nucleotides: 8. Per germline, CDR1 MDHEN and CDR2 SYDVKM. The CDR3 here is CASSSLVSGGYQETQYF. The CDR3 DNA is TGTGCCAGCAGTTCCTTGGTTAGCGGGGGGTACCAAGAGACCCAGTACTTC.

The chain employs TRBV6-9 and TRBJ2-1, with 10 positions matching TRBD1. Germline-derived CDR1 and CDR2 are MNHGY and SVAAGI. The CDR3 is made up of 16 amino acids. The J segment lost 4 bases and the V segment lost 5 bases, leaving 8 bases of the junction unmatched. In nucleotides, the CDR3 is TGTGCCAGCAGTCGACAGGGGGCGAGAACTTACAATGAGCAGTTCTTC. It specifies CASSRQGARTYNEQFF.

The table lists this clone with a few counts. The chain has TRBV25-1 and TRBJ1-3, with D unclear. The CDR3 spans 15 residues. Germline V lookup: CDR1 MGHDK, CDR2 SYGVNS. The V end was cut by 0 bases, the J end by 3 bases, with 9 bases between. The DNA of the CDR3 is TGTGCCAGCAGTGAATATCGAGGGTATGGAAACACCATATATTTT. Its translation is CASSEYRGYGNTIYF. Full variable domain (missing parts from reference TRBV25-1 and TRBJ1-3): EADIYQTPRYLVIGTGKKITLECSQTMGHDKMYWYQQDPGMELHLIHYSYGVNSTEKGDLSSESTVSRIRTEHFPLTLESARPSHTSQYLCASSEYRGYGNTIYFGEGSWLTVV.

The rearrangement uses TRBV7-9 and TRBJ2-5; TRBD2 agrees at 10 bases. The ends lost 5 bases at V and 4 bases at J; junction bases unmatched: 7. Germline CDR1 SEHNR, CDR2 FQNEAQ (reference sequence). The CDR3 extends over 15 amino acids. The CDR3 region has the DNA TGTGCCAGCAGCGGACTAGCGGAGGGACGAGAGACCCAGTACTTC. It encodes CASSGLAEGRETQYF. Drawing the rest from reference TRBV7-9 and TRBJ2-5, the complete variable domain is DTGVSQNPRHKITKRGQNVTFRCDPISEHNRLYWYRQTLGQGPEFLTYFQNEAQLEKSRLLSDRFSAERPKGSFSTLEIQRTEQGDSAMYLCASSGLAEGRETQYFGPGTRLLVL.

The chain joins TRBV7-9 to TRBJ1-2; D is possibly TRBD1 (5 bases). Between the trimmed V and J ends, which lost 6 bases and 0 bases, there was a span of 11 bases. CDR1 is SEHNR and CDR2 is FQNEAQ in the germline V gene (reference sequence). The CDR3 consists of 14 residues. In DNA, the CDR3 is TGTGCCAGCAGACCGGACACCGCTAACTATGGCTACACCTTC. It is translated as CASRPDTANYGYTF. The full variable domain, its missing parts supplied by reference TRBV7-9 and TRBJ1-2, is DTGVSQNPRHKITKRGQNVTFRCDPISEHNRLYWYRQTLGQGPEFLTYFQNEAQLEKSRLLSDRFSAERPKGSFSTLEIQRTEQGDSAMYLCASRPDTANYGYTFGSGTRLTVV.

The chain has TRBV4-3 and TRBJ2-7; D ambiguous. The V gene lost 2 bases and the J gene lost 3 bases, with 17 bases spanning the gap. The CDR3 loop spans 16 amino acids. The germline gives CDR1 LGHNA, CDR2 YSLEER. CDR3 sequence (DNA): TGCGCCAGCAGCCAAAGTAGTGTGTCGGGTAACTACGAGCAGTACTTC. This translates into CASSQSSVSGNYEQYF.

CDR3 sequence: CASTPGLDTDTQYF. Written as DNA, the CDR3 is TGTGCCAGTACTCCGGGACTAGACACAGATACGCAGTATTTT. This sequence joins TRBV19 and TRBJ2-3, with TRBD2 matching over 8 bases. Looked up from germline, CDR1 is LNHDA and CDR2 is SQIVND (reference sequence). This CDR3 spans 14 amino acids. J gave up 2 bases and V 7 bases, and 5 bases lay outside the gene matches.

The rearrangement uses TRBV19 and TRBJ2-7, with D possibly matching TRBD1 (6 bases). The CDR3 is 14 amino acids. Germline V lookup: CDR1 LNHDA, CDR2 SQIVND (reference sequence). Trimming stripped 4 bases from V and 2 bases from J, with 12 bases between. The CDR3 DNA reads as TGTGCCAGTAGTACGCAACAGGGACCCTACGAGCAGTACTTC. This gives the protein CASSTQQGPYEQYF. The full variable domain, in which reference TRBV19 and TRBJ2-7 provide the parts outside the CDR3, is DGGITQSPKYLFRKEGQNVTLSCEQNLNHDAMYWYRQDPGQGLRLIYYSQIVNDFQKGDIAEGYSVSREKKESFPLTVTSAQKNPTAFYLCASSTQQGPYEQYFGPGTRLTVT.

This clone is a singleton in its sample. V usage is TRBV4-1 and J usage is TRBJ2-7, with D possibly being TRBD2 (7 bases). The CDR3 has 18 amino acids. Trimming removed 1 base from V and 4 bases from J, with 23 bases in between. Looked up from germline, CDR1 is MGHRA and CDR2 is YSYEKL. The CDR3 DNA reads TGCGCCAGCAGCCAAGTTTGGGGGGGCCGGAGGGAGGGTTACGAGCAGTACTTC. The encoded protein is CASSQVWGGRREGYEQYF.

The chain joins TRBV5-6 to TRBJ1-2; D not certain. This CDR3 region has 15 residues. V was trimmed by 0 bases and J by 5 bases, leaving 14 bases between them. Germline-derived CDR1 and CDR2 are SGHDT and YYEEEE. The CDR3 DNA is TGTGCCAGCAGCTTGGTGGGCAGCCCGGAGTATGGCTACACCTTC. It yields the protein CASSLVGSPEYGYTF. Drawing the rest from reference TRBV5-6 and TRBJ1-2, the complete variable domain is DAGVTQSPTHLIKTRGQQVTLRCSPKSGHDTVSWYQQALGQGPQFIFQYYEEEERQRGNFPDRFSGHQFPNYSSELNVNALLLGDSALYLCASSLVGSPEYGYTFGSGTRLTVV.

The genes are TRBV11-2 and TRBJ2-1; D is perhaps TRBD2 (5 bases). This CDR3 comprises 12 residues. Germline CDR1 and CDR2: SGHAT and FQNNGV. V gave up 5 bases and J gave up 9 bases, with 11 bases separating them. The CDR3 region has the DNA TGTGCCAGCAGCAGAGAGGACTGTGAGCAGTTCTTC. Its protein is CASSREDCEQFF.

The chain combines TRBV12-5 with TRBJ2-1; 11 bases agree with TRBD2. Per germline, CDR1 LGHNT and CDR2 FRNRAP. The CDR3 contains 18 residues. J gave up 4 bases and V 1 base, and 9 bases lay outside the gene matches. CDR3 nucleotides: TGTGCTAGTGGTTTGGGACGACTAGCGGGATACCGATACAATGAGCAGTTCTTC. This gives the protein CASGLGRLAGYRYNEQFF.

The rearrangement links TRBV4-1 to TRBJ1-2, with 9 bases that match TRBD1. Trimming took 2 bases from V and 5 from J; bases not matched to a gene: 3. Germline V CDR1 and CDR2: MGHRA, YSYEKL. This CDR3 spans 14 amino acids. The CDR3 nucleotides are TGCGCCAGCAGCCAAAACAGGGGGCTGTATGGCTACACCTTC. Translating gives CASSQNRGLYGYTF.

This chain uses TRBV6-6 with TRBJ2-5; D unresolved. V lost 0 bases and J lost 1, with 9 bases in between. Germline CDR1 reads MNHNY; CDR2 reads SVGAGI (reference sequence). The CDR3 is 15 amino acids. CDR3 in amino acids: CASSYSSGIQETQYF. The CDR3 region has the DNA TGTGCCAGCAGTTACTCGAGTGGCATCCAAGAGACCCAGTACTTC.